This TCR beta chain was found in a study of blood T cell repertoires in COVID-19. In the study overall: Collection of acute and convalescent COVID-19 samples took place in the United States, Italy and Spain. Sources were T cells, B-cell-depleted T cells, or PBMCs; the material itself was cDNA or gDNA.

Trimming cost V 1 base and J 2 bases, with 12 bases left between them. The germline gives CDR1 SGHKS, CDR2 YYEKEE (reference sequence). The CDR3 length is 15 residues. Original processing methods: Reference gene primer amplification gave estimated nucleated cell counts. Libraries were prepared by immunoSEQ multiplex PCR; TCRdb keeps only in-frame clonotypes and omits some of them. V and J calls and clone size follow that table, whereas D and trimming were derived from the DNA. The repertoire holds around 42,000 clones, approximately 83% seen once, with around 40% in the top ten. The sequenced sample was peripheral blood. This chain joins TRBV5-5 and TRBJ1-1, with TRBD1 as a possible D gene (5 bases). The TCR sequence derives from a woman of 80 years or more with acute or convalescent COVID-19. Here the CDR3 reads CASSLRGAGNTEAFF. In DNA form, the CDR3 reads TGTGCCAGCAGCTTGCGAGGGGCGGGAAACACTGAAGCTTTCTTT.